The 5 T cell receptor beta chains in this list originate from one sample, sequenced in a study of OX40 agonist ivuxolimab in advanced cancers. Sequencing used immunoSEQ multiplex PCR; TCRdb keeps in-frame clones, though not all of them. The repertoire holds some 17,000 clones, roughly 78% seen once, with approximately 24% in the top ten. Sequencing used CD4+ or CD8+ T cells sorted from blood, obtained in a trial of the OX40 agonist ivuxolimab. All receptors come from an adult with an advanced solid tumor such as melanoma, head and neck, liver or kidney cancer.

The chain is built from TRBV5-6 and TRBJ2-2; 9 bases agree with TRBD2. The CDR3 runs to 18 residues. V was clipped by 3 bases and J by 1 base; unmatched bases: 10. From germline, CDR1 is SGHDT and CDR2 YYEEEE. For the CDR3, the DNA is TGTGCCAGCAGCTGGGGAGAGCTAGCGGGGTGGAACACCGGGGAGCTGTTTTTT. Its translation is CASSWGELAGWNTGELFF.

The CDR3 sequence: CASSFRDSYNEQFF. CDR3 nucleotides: TGTGCCAGCAGTTTCCGGGACAGCTACAATGAGCAGTTCTTC. The chain has TRBV27 and TRBJ2-1; 7 nucleotides match TRBD1. Per the germline V gene, CDR1 is MNHEY and CDR2 is SMNVEV (reference sequence). This CDR3 has 14 amino acids. Trimming cost V 3 bases and J 3 bases; bases outside gene matches: 2.

The chain recombines TRBV27 with TRBJ1-5, with a weak D call TRBD1 (6 bases). In germline, CDR1 is MNHEY, CDR2 SMNVEV (reference sequence). The CDR3 sequence is 16 residues long. V lost 3 bases and J 2 bases, leaving 14 bases between the germline ends. CDR3 sequence (DNA): TGTGCCAGCAGTTTCGGAGGGGGGGTGGGCAATCAGCCCCAGCATTTT. This translates into CASSFGGGVGNQPQHF.

The J gene is TRBJ2-5, the V gene TRBV7-9, with 12 bases matching TRBD1. The V gene end was trimmed by 5 bases and the J gene end by 5 bases; junction bases not matched to a gene: 9. In germline, CDR1 is SEHNR, CDR2 FQNEAQ (reference sequence). The CDR3 is made up of 16 amino acids. CDR3 bases: TGTGCCAGCAGCCCACCGGGACAGGGGGCTTGGGAGACCCAGTACTTC. Protein product: CASSPPGQGAWETQYF.

As to this clone: Different DNA sequences within this sample yield the same CDR3. The rearrangement joins TRBV5-6 to TRBJ2-7, with unresolved D. Per the germline V gene, CDR1 is SGHDT and CDR2 is YYEEEE. CDR3 size: 11 residues. The germline V and J ends were trimmed by 2 bases and 7 bases, with 7 bases remaining between them. The CDR3 spells CASSFSVEQYF. The CDR3, as DNA: TGTGCCAGCAGCTTCTCTGTTGAGCAGTACTTC.